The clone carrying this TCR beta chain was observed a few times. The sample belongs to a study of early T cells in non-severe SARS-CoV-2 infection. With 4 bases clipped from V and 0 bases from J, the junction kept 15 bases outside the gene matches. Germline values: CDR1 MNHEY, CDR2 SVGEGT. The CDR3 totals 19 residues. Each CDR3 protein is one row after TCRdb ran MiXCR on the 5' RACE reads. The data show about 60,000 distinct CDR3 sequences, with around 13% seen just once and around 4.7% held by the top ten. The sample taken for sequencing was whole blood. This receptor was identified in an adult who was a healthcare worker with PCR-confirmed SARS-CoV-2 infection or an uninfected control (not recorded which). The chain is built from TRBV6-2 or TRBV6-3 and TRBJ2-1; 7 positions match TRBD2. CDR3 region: CASSSAGAGILSSYNEQFF. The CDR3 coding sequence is TGTGCCAGCAGTTCAGCCGGAGCGGGGATCCTAAGCTCCTACAATGAGCAGTTCTTC.